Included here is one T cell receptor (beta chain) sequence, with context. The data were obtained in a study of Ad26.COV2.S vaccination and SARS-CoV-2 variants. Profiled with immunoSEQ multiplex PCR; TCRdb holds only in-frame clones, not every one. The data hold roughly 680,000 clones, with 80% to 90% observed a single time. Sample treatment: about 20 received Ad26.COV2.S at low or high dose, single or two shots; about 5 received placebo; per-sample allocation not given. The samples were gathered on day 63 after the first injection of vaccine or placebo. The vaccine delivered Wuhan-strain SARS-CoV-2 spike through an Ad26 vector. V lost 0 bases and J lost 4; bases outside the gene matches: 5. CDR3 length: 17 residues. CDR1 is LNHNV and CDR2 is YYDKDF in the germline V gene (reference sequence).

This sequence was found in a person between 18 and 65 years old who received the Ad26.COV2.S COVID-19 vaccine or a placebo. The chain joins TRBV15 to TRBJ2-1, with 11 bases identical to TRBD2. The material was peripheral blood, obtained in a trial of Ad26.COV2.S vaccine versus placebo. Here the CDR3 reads CATSREGLAELYNEQFF. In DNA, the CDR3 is TGTGCCACCAGCAGAGAGGGACTAGCGGAACTATACAATGAGCAGTTCTTC.